This TCR beta chain came from a study of regulatory and conventional T cells in RAG deficiency. Whole-study findings and limits: Shorter CDR3s in all patient subsets; >80% Treg-Tconv overlap in Omenn.

Notes on this clone: The antigen is unknown.

Conventional CD4+ T cells were sorted from blood as CD25-low CD127-high cells. The data were produced by immunoSEQ multiplex PCR, yet TCRdb's version contains in-frame clones alone and is incomplete. The repertoire has tens of thousands of clones, approximately 96% of them found once; the top ten carry roughly 0.32%. CDR1 and CDR2 (germline): SGHRS, YFSETQ. CDR3 length equals 14 residues. V was pared by 5 bases and J by 4 bases, with 14 bases between. These sequences were also reported in another study, on regulatory T cells. That work contributes: Amplification used 52 TRBV primers and 13 TRBJ primers. Regulatory T cells showed the strongest V-J pair restriction and V/J gene skewing among patient repertoires.

The sample taken for sequencing was CD25- CD4+ T cells sorted from blood. This receptor was identified in a human donor in good health. This chain joins TRBV5-1 and TRBJ2-3; D might be TRBD2 (5 bases). CDR3 DNA sequence: TGCGCCAGCAGGCTGGCGGGTCAATCAGATACGCAGTATTTT. This codes for CASRLAGQSDTQYF.